These T cell receptor beta chains were read from a single sample in a study of T cell responses to AZD1222 COVID-19 vaccine. Assay used: immunoSEQ multiplex PCR; TCRdb lists only in-frame clones, some missing. The profile shows around 95,000 clones, roughly 89% of them singletons. The sample in question was peripheral blood, obtained on day 0 of AZD1222 vaccination. Receptor source: an adult in good health. Each CDR3 is given with its conserved first and last residue. The D gene is left open where the match is weak. A row's size may be missing; if present it is once, few, many or a size class.

TRBD1 | few | TRBJ1-6 | TRBV28 | TGTGCCAGCAGTTCCACAGGGGAAAATTCACCCCTCCACTTT | CASSSTGENSPLHF
. | . | TRBJ2-5 | TRBV2 | TGTGCCAGCAGTGTAGACTTCAGGGAGACCCAGTACTTC | CASSVDFRETQYF
. | once | TRBJ2-2 | TRBV3-1/TRBV3-2 | TGTGCCAGCAGCCAAGATACAGGACTACCGAACACCGGGGAGCTGTTTTTT | CASSQDTGLPNTGELFF
TRBD1 | few | TRBJ2-1 | TRBV5-1 | TGCGCCAGCAGCTTGGGGACAGGGGACAATGAGCAGTTCTTC | CASSLGTGDNEQFF
TRBD1 | . | TRBJ1-2 | TRBV13 | TGTGCCAGCAGCTCGACAGGGGGCGGTATCTATGGCTACACCTTC | CASSSTGGGIYGYTF
TRBD1 | . | TRBJ1-5 | TRBV27 | TGTGCCAGCAGTCCCGACAGGGGGCAAGATCAGCCCCAGCATTTT | CASSPDRGQDQPQHF
. | . | TRBJ1-5 | TRBV15 | TGTGCCACCAGCAGAGATAGGAGGGCGGTTCAGCCCCAGCATTTT | CATSRDRRAVQPQHF
. | . | TRBJ1-5 | TRBV2 | TGTGCCAGCAGGAGGTTCTATAGCAATCAGCCCCAGCATTTT | CASRRFYSNQPQHF
. | . | TRBJ1-2 | TRBV25-1 | TGTGCCGGCCCCGCTAACTATGGCTACACCTTC | CAGPANYGYTF
TRBD1 | . | TRBJ1-2 | TRBV24-1 | TGTGCCACCAGTGAATCCGGGACAGGGGGCTACACCTTC | CATSESGTGGYTF
. | . | TRBJ1-1 | TRBV5-1 | TGCGCCAGCAGCTTGGAACAGGGCAGGAACACTGAAGCTTTCTTT | CASSLEQGRNTEAFF
. | . | TRBJ2-5 | TRBV29-1 | TGCAGCGTTGACTCACGGGAGACCCAGTACTTC | CSVDSRETQYF
. | once | TRBJ1-6 | TRBV13 | TGTGCCAGCAGCCGCAGTAATTCACCCCTCCACTTT | CASSRSNSPLHF
. | few | TRBJ2-3 | TRBV6-5 | TGTGCCAGCAGTTCACAACCTAATCTCGATACGCAGTATTTT | CASSSQPNLDTQYF
. | . | TRBJ2-2 | TRBV21-1 | TGTGCCAGCAGCAAGGAGTGGAGGGACAGCAACCTTCTCACCGGGGAGCTGTTTTTT | CASSKEWRDSNLLTGELFF
. | . | TRBJ1-2 | TRBV3-1/TRBV3-2 | TGTGCCAGCAGCCAAGATATCGGGGGGCACGGACTCGTAGCTAACTATGGCTACACCTTC | CASSQDIGGHGLVANYGYTF